A single sample gave rise to the 5 T cell receptor beta chains below, sequenced in a study of T-cell reconstitution after alpha-beta-depleted transplantation in children. As it was prepared, the TCRbeta library received unique molecular identifiers. TCRdb processed the PCR reads anew with MiXCR; each CDR3 protein has one entry. Of about 600,000 distinct CDR3 sequences in the sample, 23% were seen once. Sequenced material: PBMCs, mostly from graft donor cells, taken 360 days after TCRalphabeta/CD19-depleted stem cell transplant. The source is a boy younger than two who had a stem cell transplant for acute myeloid leukemia, so the T cells may come from the graft donor.

The chain links TRBV15 to TRBJ2-3; maybe TRBD2 (6 bases). Germline loops: CDR1 LNHNV, CDR2 YYDKDF (reference sequence). The ends were cut back, 0 bases at V and 3 bases at J, with 10 bases in the middle. The CDR3 is 15 residues long. The CDR3 region has the DNA TGTGCCACCAGCAGAGATTGGGCGGGGACAGATACGCAGTATTTT. Its translation is CATSRDWAGTDTQYF.

A few counts support this clonotype. The genes are TRBV10-2 and TRBJ2-7, with 7 positions matching TRBD1. CDR3 length equals 14 residues. V shed 0 bases, J shed 4 bases, and the junction held 3 bases outside the gene matches. Germline V gene sequence: CDR1 WSHSY, CDR2 SAAADI. CDR3 in DNA: TGCGCCAGCAGTGAGTCCGGGACAGCGTACGAGCAGTACGTC. This encodes CASSESGTAYEQYV.

This clonotype showed up many times. CDR3 sequence reads: CATTPVGGTDTQYF. The CDR3 DNA is TGTGCCACCACCCCGGTAGGGGGCACAGATACGCAGTATTTT. The chain is built from TRBV15 and TRBJ2-3; D is perhaps TRBD1 (5 bases). Germline V gene sequence: CDR1 LNHNV, CDR2 YYDKDF (reference sequence). This CDR3 has 14 amino acids. Trimming stripped 7 bases from V and 1 base from J, with 12 bases between.

This clonotype was recorded once. The rearrangement links TRBV5-5 to TRBJ2-2, with TRBD1 matching 8 bases. Per germline, CDR1 SGHKS and CDR2 YYEKEE (reference sequence). The CDR3 consists of 15 residues. Germline trimming cut 5 bases from V and 7 bases from J; bases unmatched to any gene: 10. CDR3 bases: TGTGCCAGCAGTCCCGGGACAGGATTGGGCGGGGAGCTGTTTTTT. It encodes CASSPGTGLGGELFF.

This clonotype has a handful of counts. The rearrangement joins TRBV19 to TRBJ1-2; D remains unclear. V lost 6 bases and J lost 2, with 10 bases in between. The V gene's germline CDR1 is LNHDA and CDR2 SQIVND (reference sequence). The CDR3 totals 13 residues. The CDR3 nucleotides read TGTGCCAGTAGCGAGAGGTGGAACTATGGCTACACCTTC. It yields the protein CASSERWNYGYTF.